This TCR beta chain was captured in a study of cytomegalovirus exposure and HLA in healthy donors. Study outcomes and limitations: Analyses of presence/absence relied on an assumption of roughly uniform sequencing depth across donors. TCR beta V segments were, for the most part, productive about 87% or about 30% of the time in an earlier analysis.

This clone has just a few counts. Its specificity is not known. V dropped 0 bases and J dropped 5; count of bases not matched to a gene: 1. The CDR3 has 14 amino acids. CDR1 and CDR2 from the germline V gene are SGHNT and YYREEE (reference sequence). The PCR contained 60 Vbeta and 13 Jbeta primers. Only in-frame clones appear in the TCRdb table, and some are missing; sequencing was by immunoSEQ multiplex PCR. This table has 25,000 to 35,000 clones, around nine tenths appearing once. This TCR was recovered from a boy aged 10-17 years in good health and CMV-seronegative. J is TRBJ1-4 and V is TRBV5-4; 7 bases map to TRBD1. Sequenced material: PBMCs. In DNA, the CDR3 is TGTGCCAGCAGCTTGGGACAGGGAAATGAAAAACTGTTTTTT. This gives the protein CASSLGQGNEKLFF.